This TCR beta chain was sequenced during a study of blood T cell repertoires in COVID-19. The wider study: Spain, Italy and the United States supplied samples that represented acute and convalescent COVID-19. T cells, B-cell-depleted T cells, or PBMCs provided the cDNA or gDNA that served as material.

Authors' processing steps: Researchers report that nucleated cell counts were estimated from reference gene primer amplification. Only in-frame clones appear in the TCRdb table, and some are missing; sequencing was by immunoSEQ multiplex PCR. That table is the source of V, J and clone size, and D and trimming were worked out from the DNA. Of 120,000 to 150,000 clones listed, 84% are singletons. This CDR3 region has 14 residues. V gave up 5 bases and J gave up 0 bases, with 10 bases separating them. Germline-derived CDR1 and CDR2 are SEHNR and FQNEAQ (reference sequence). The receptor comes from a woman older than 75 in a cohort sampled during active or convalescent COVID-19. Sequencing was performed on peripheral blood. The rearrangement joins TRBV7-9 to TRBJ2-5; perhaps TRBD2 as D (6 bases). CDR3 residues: CASSRGTDQETQYF. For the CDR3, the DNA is TGTGCCAGCAGCCGGGGGACGGACCAAGAGACCCAGTACTTC.